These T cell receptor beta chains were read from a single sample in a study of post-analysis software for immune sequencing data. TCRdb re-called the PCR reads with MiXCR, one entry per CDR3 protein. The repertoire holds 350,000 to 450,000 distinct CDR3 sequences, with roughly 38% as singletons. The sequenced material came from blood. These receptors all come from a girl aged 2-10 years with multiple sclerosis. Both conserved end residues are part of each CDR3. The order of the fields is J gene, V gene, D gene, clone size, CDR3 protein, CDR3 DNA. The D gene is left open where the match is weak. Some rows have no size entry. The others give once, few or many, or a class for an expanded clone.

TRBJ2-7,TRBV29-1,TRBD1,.,CSVEVIQGSQLQYF,TGCAGCGTTGAAGTCATACAGGGGTCCCAGCTTCAGTACTTC
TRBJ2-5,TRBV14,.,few,CASSQDVGWTLQTQYF,TGTGCCAGCAGCCAAGATGTGGGCTGGACCCTACAGACCCAGTACTTC
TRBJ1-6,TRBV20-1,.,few,CSARRTDYNSPLHF,TGCAGTGCTAGGAGGACGGATTATAATTCACCCCTCCACTTT
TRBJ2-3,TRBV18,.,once,CASSPPGGITDTQYF,TGTGCCAGCTCACCACCGGGCGGGATCACAGATACGCAGTATTTT
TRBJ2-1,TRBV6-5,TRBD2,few,CASSYSSGGEGEQFF,TGTGCCAGCAGTTACTCTAGCGGGGGTGAGGGTGAGCAGTTCTTC
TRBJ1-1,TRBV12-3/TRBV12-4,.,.,CASSFVSGAEAFF,TGTGCCAGCAGTTTTGTTTCAGGGGCTGAAGCTTTCTTT
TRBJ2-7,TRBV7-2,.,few,CASSPGVDGYEQYF,TGTGCCAGCAGCCCCGGGGTAGACGGGTACGAGCAGTACTTC
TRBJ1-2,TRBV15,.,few,CATSRDNSRAGYTF,TGTGCCACCAGCAGGGATAATTCCAGGGCTGGCTACACCTTC
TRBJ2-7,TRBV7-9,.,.,CASSLSLGNHEQYF,TGTGCCAGCAGCCTCTCCTTGGGGAACCACGAGCAGTACTTC
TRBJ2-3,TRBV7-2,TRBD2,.,CASRIRGTSPPDTQYF,TGTGCCAGCAGGATAAGGGGGACTAGTCCCCCAGATACGCAGTATTTT
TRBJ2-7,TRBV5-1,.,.,CASSLGPNAYEQYF,TGCGCCAGCAGCCTAGGCCCTAATGCCTACGAGCAGTACTTC
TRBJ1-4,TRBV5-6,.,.,CASSFQGELFF,TGTGCCAGCAGCTTCCAAGGGGAACTGTTTTTT